The 4 T cell receptor beta chains reported below all come from one sample, sequenced in a study of T cell clones after liver transplantation. The assay was immunoSEQ multiplex PCR, and TCRdb's table has in-frame clones only and misses some. The sample carries about 33,000 clones, 90% to 95% recorded once. The specimen comprised CD8+ T cells from blood, sampled 12 months after liver transplant. The receptors were gathered from a human patient who received a liver transplant. The T cells may partly be graft donor cells.

This clone was found once. V usage is TRBV2 and J usage is TRBJ1-1; 7 bases map to TRBD1. The CDR3 loop spans 14 amino acids. Germline V gene data show CDR1 as SNHLY and CDR2 as FYNNEI. Trimming took 1 base from V and 6 from J; bases not matched to a gene: 5. CDR3 sequence: CASSEVGGGPEAFF. In DNA form, the CDR3 reads TGTGCCAGCAGTGAAGTAGGAGGGGGCCCTGAAGCTTTCTTT.

The chain employs TRBV27 and TRBJ2-1, with 13 positions matching TRBD2. This CDR3 region has 16 residues. J lost 7 bases, V lost 6 bases, and 9 bases had no gene match. Germline V gene data show CDR1 as MNHEY and CDR2 as SMNVEV (reference sequence). CDR3 bases: TGTGCCAGCAGATCCAGGACTAGCGGGAGCAGGAATGAGCAGTTCTTC. The encoded protein is CASRSRTSGSRNEQFF.

V usage is TRBV11-3 and J usage is TRBJ2-7; D perhaps matches TRBD2 (5 bases). The CDR3 contains 13 residues. V dropped 5 bases and J dropped 3 bases, with 11 bases sitting between them. Looked up from germline, CDR1 is SGHNT and CDR2 is YENEEA. The DNA of the CDR3 is TGTGCCAGCAGCCCGACTACGCACTACGAGCAGTACTTC. Translated, it gives CASSPTTHYEQYF.

The V and J genes are TRBV21-1 and TRBJ2-5; TRBD1 reflects the table's D call only, with no check against the DNA. TRBV21-1 has pseudogene status. This CDR3 spans 13 amino acids. CDR3: CASSRQGTETQYF. The DNA of the CDR3 is TGTGCCAGCAGCAGACAGGGTACAGAGACCCAGTACTTC.